The 20 T cell receptor beta chains below all came from one sample that was sequenced in a study of PD-L1 blockade in urothelial cancer. Only in-frame clones appear in the TCRdb table, and some are missing; sequencing was by immunoSEQ multiplex PCR. The sample shows under 80,000 clones, 80% to 90% of them seen only once. Documented time point: pretreatment peripheral blood. Material: PBMCs, obtained around atezolizumab (anti-PD-L1) treatment. These receptor sequences come from a man in his sixties or seventies with urothelial cancer.

The chain carries TRBV19 and TRBJ2-4, with 9 bases matching TRBD1. CDR3 size: 16 residues. Germline-derived CDR1 and CDR2 are LNHDA and SQIVND (reference sequence). The V gene end was trimmed by 3 bases and the J gene end by 8 bases; junction bases not matched to a gene: 11. CDR3 nucleotide sequence: TGTGCCAGTAGTATTGGGGACAGGGCCTCGGGGGACATTCAGTACTTC. Translation: CASSIGDRASGDIQYF.

The chain couples TRBV10-3 to TRBJ2-1; TRBD2 matches 11 bases. In germline, CDR1 is ENHRY, CDR2 SYGVKD. The CDR3 has 15 amino acids. After removal of 5 bases from V and 6 bases from J, the junction contained 6 bases not matched to a gene. The CDR3 DNA reads as TGTGCCATCAGTCTGACTAGCGGGGATTCCAATGAGCAGTTCTTC. Amino acid sequence: CAISLTSGDSNEQFF.

The CDR3 loop is CASSLAAGGEQYF. DNA for the CDR3: TGCGCCAGCAGCTTGGCCGCGGGGGGAGAGCAGTACTTC. The chain uses TRBV5-1 and TRBJ2-7; 8 bases align to TRBD2. With 0 bases clipped from V and 7 bases from J, the junction kept 3 bases outside the gene matches. The CDR3 runs to 13 residues. Germline CDR1 is SGHRS and CDR2 is YFSETQ.

CDR3 coding DNA: TGTGCCAGCAGACCCAAGGGGTCTGCAGGGGGCGTAGAGACCCAGTACTTC. Protein sequence: CASRPKGSAGGVETQYF. The rearrangement joins TRBV7-9 to TRBJ2-5; 8 nucleotides agree with TRBD1. The CDR3 has 17 residues. With V trimmed by 6 bases and J by 4 bases, 16 bases remained unmatched. The V gene's germline CDR1 is SEHNR and CDR2 FQNEAQ (reference sequence).

The V and J genes are TRBV15 and TRBJ1-4; 10 nucleotides align to TRBD1. CDR3 length equals 18 residues. From germline, CDR1 is LNHNV and CDR2 YYDKDF (reference sequence). V lost 1 base and J lost 3; bases outside the gene matches: 8. DNA for the CDR3: TGTGCCACCAGCAGAGGGGGGGACAGGGGTGGATCTAATGAAAAACTGTTTTTT. This gives the protein CATSRGGDRGGSNEKLFF. Based on the CDR3 plus reference TRBV15 and TRBJ1-4, the full variable domain is DAMVIQNPRYQVTQFGKPVTLSCSQTLNHNVMYWYQQKSSQAPKLLFHYYDKDFNNEADTPDNFQSRRPNTSFCFLDIRSPGLGDTAMYLCATSRGGDRGGSNEKLFFGSGTQLSVL.

This clone was seen repeatedly, ten times or more. The chain combines TRBV4-1 with TRBJ1-3; D possibly corresponds to TRBD1 (6 bases). V was shortened by 0 bases and J by 0 bases, with 9 bases between the two germline ends. CDR1 and CDR2 from the germline V gene are MGHRA and YSYEKL. The CDR3 has 16 amino acids. In DNA form, the CDR3 reads TGCGCCAGCAGCCAAGAGCAAGGGGGCTCTGGAAACACCATATATTTT. Amino acid sequence: CASSQEQGGSGNTIYF.

This sequence joins TRBV2 and TRBJ2-2, with D possibly TRBD1 on 6 matching bases. The germline V gene encodes CDR1 SNHLY and CDR2 FYNNEI. Trimming stripped 2 bases from V and 2 bases from J, with 12 bases between. This CDR3 has 16 residues. The CDR3 sequence is CASSELGTSNTGELFF. In DNA form, the CDR3 reads TGTGCCAGCAGTGAACTAGGGACATCAAACACCGGGGAGCTGTTTTTT.

This chain connects TRBV6-6 to TRBJ2-7; possibly TRBD2 for D (5 bases). The germline V and J ends were trimmed by 7 bases and 3 bases, with 19 bases remaining between them. Germline assignment: CDR1 MNHNY and CDR2 SVGAGI (reference sequence). The CDR3 has 15 amino acids. CDR3 nucleotides: TGTGCCAGCATTCCCGGCGGTAGCGTAAACTACGAGCAGTACTTC. Translation gives CASIPGGSVNYEQYF.

The chain has TRBV10-3 and TRBJ1-1, with 10 bases identical to TRBD1. J lost 6 bases, V lost 11 bases, and 9 bases had no gene match. Germline loops: CDR1 ENHRY, CDR2 SYGVKD. The CDR3 consists of 13 residues. CDR3 residues: CAVNRDRGSEAFF. CDR3 sequence (DNA): TGTGCCGTAAACCGGGACAGGGGCTCTGAAGCTTTCTTT.

This clone was seen once. The J gene is TRBJ2-3, the V gene TRBV5-1, with 10 nucleotides matching TRBD2. CDR3 size: 15 residues. CDR1 is SGHRS, CDR2 YFSETQ, per germline. Unmatched junction bases numbered 7, after V lost 5 bases and J lost 4 bases. This chain's CDR3 is CASRSSGGAADTQYF. The CDR3 DNA is TGCGCCAGCAGATCAAGCGGGGGGGCTGCAGATACGCAGTATTTT. Using reference TRBV5-1 and TRBJ2-3 for the parts outside the CDR3, the full variable domain is KAGVTQTPRYLIKTRGQQVTLSCSPISGHRSVSWYQQTPGQGLQFLFEYFSETQRNKGNFPGRFSGRQFSNSRSEMNVSTLELGDSALYLCASRSSGGAADTQYFGPGTRLTVL.

The chain is built from TRBV2 and TRBJ2-6; 9 bases are a match to TRBD1. CDR1 and CDR2 from the germline V gene are SNHLY and FYNNEI. The junction had 8 bases not matched to a gene; V was cut back by 6 bases and J by 2 bases. This CDR3 region has 17 residues. This CDR3 is CASSYRGQGAGANVLTF. For the CDR3, the DNA is TGTGCCAGCAGCTACAGGGGGCAGGGTGCTGGGGCCAACGTCCTGACTTTC. Combining the CDR3 with reference TRBV2 and TRBJ2-6 gives the whole variable domain EPEVTQTPSHQVTQMGQEVILRCVPISNHLYFYWYRQILGQKVEFLVSFYNNEISEKSEIFDDQFSVERPDGSNFTLKIRSTKLEDSAMYFCASSYRGQGAGANVLTFGAGSRLTVL.

The chain joins TRBV14 to TRBJ2-7, with D perhaps matching TRBD1 (6 bases). This CDR3 has 14 amino acids. CDR1 is SGHDN and CDR2 is FVKESK in the germline V gene. The V and J ends lost 0 bases and 1 base respectively, with 7 bases between them. Here the CDR3 reads CASSQDGTSYEQYF. The DNA for the CDR3 is TGTGCCAGCAGCCAAGATGGGACATCCTACGAGCAGTACTTC.

This chain connects TRBV7-9 to TRBJ1-6, with TRBD1 identical over 7 bases. Germline-derived CDR1 and CDR2 are SEHNR and FQNEAQ (reference sequence). Unmatched junction bases numbered 16, after V lost 1 base and J lost 10 bases. This CDR3 is built from 18 residues. CDR3: CASSLGQGEAKFRSPLHF. CDR3 in DNA: TGTGCCAGCAGCTTAGGGCAGGGGGAGGCCAAATTTAGGTCACCCCTCCACTTT.

This chain uses TRBV5-4 with TRBJ1-4; D is unresolved. The germline V gene encodes CDR1 SGHNT and CDR2 YYREEE (reference sequence). The CDR3 spans 13 residues. The ends were cut back, 0 bases at V and 5 bases at J, with 5 bases in the middle. CDR3 amino acids: CASSLGRNEKLFF. The CDR3 region has the DNA TGTGCCAGCAGCTTGGGCAGGAATGAAAAACTGTTTTTT.

This rearrangement joins TRBV7-8 to TRBJ1-6; D is unresolved. Germline assignment: CDR1 SGHVS and CDR2 FQNEAQ. V lost 2 bases and J lost 10, with 15 bases in between. There are 15 residues in the CDR3. CDR3 sequence: CASSLTAGDHSPLHF. In DNA, the CDR3 is TGTGCCAGCAGCTTAACGGCGGGAGATCACTCACCCCTCCACTTT.

The chain joins TRBV5-1 to TRBJ2-7, with D perhaps matching TRBD1 (5 bases). This CDR3 has 15 residues. Between the trimmed V and J ends, which lost 4 bases and 1 base, there was a span of 15 bases. Germline lookup yields CDR1 SGHRS and CDR2 YFSETQ. The CDR3: CASSQGHRDSYEQYF. The CDR3 DNA follows: TGCGCCAGCAGCCAAGGACACCGAGATTCCTACGAGCAGTACTTC.

This clone has more than one count but fewer than ten. V gene TRBV6-6 combines with J gene TRBJ1-1, with 8 bases matching TRBD1. There are 14 residues in the CDR3. In germline, CDR1 is MNHNY, CDR2 SVGAGI (reference sequence). V lost 6 bases, J lost 4 bases, and 7 bases stayed unmatched. The CDR3 region has the DNA TGTGCCAGCAGAGCCCAGGGGGCAGGCACTGAAGCTTTCTTT. Protein sequence: CASRAQGAGTEAFF.

V is TRBV27 and J is TRBJ2-7; 7 bases match TRBD2. Germline loops: CDR1 MNHEY, CDR2 SMNVEV (reference sequence). The CDR3 loop spans 14 amino acids. Unmatched junction bases numbered 4, after V lost 3 bases and J lost 2 bases. This CDR3 reads CASSFSGRPYEQYF. CDR3 sequence (DNA): TGTGCCAGCAGTTTTAGCGGGCGACCCTACGAGCAGTACTTC.

The chain employs TRBV5-5 and TRBJ2-3, with D tentatively TRBD1 (6 bases). Looked up from germline, CDR1 is SGHKS and CDR2 is YYEKEE (reference sequence). Trimming removed 3 bases from V and 3 bases from J, with 14 bases in between. This CDR3 is built from 15 residues. The CDR3 sequence: CASSSTDSETDTQYF. The CDR3 DNA reads TGTGCCAGCAGCTCGACGGACAGCGAAACAGATACGCAGTATTTT.

The J gene is TRBJ2-2, the V gene TRBV5-6, with TRBD2 as a possible D gene (6 bases). Trimming stripped 4 bases from V and 3 bases from J, with 13 bases between. This CDR3 spans 15 amino acids. The germline CDR1 and CDR2 sequences are SGHDT and YYEEEE. CDR3 bases: TGTGCCAGCAGCCCTCTGGGGGAGGACACCGGGGAGCTGTTTTTT. Amino acid sequence: CASSPLGEDTGELFF.